The 32 T cell receptor beta chains presented below share a single source sample, sequenced in a study of cytomegalovirus exposure and HLA in healthy donors. The PCR employed 60 Vbeta primers together with 13 Jbeta primers. TCRdb's copy holds only in-frame clones and misses some; the assay was immunoSEQ multiplex PCR. The table records more than 60,000 clones, 77% of them present only once. Sequencing used PBMCs. The receptors stem from a male donor in good health and CMV-seropositive.

Here the CDR3 reads CASSKIGLRAGGPRDEQFF. The DNA of the CDR3 is TGTGCCAGCAGCAAAATTGGGTTGAGGGCGGGAGGCCCCCGGGATGAGCAGTTCTTC. The chain links TRBV21-1 to TRBJ2-1; the table's D call TRBD2 went unverified against the DNA. TRBV21-1 is a pseudogene. The CDR3 sequence is 19 residues long.

The chain uses TRBV4-2 and TRBJ2-1; 10 positions agree with TRBD1. In germline, CDR1 is LGHNA, CDR2 YNFKEQ. After removal of 1 base from V and 7 bases from J, the junction contained 4 bases not matched to a gene. The CDR3 covers 15 residues. CDR3 sequence: CASSQGQGALNEQFF. The CDR3 DNA is TGTGCCAGCAGCCAAGGACAGGGGGCATTAAATGAGCAGTTCTTC.

The CDR3 loop reads CASSSGTNQETQYF. The DNA for the CDR3 is TGTGCCAGCAGCTCCGGGACTAACCAAGAGACCCAGTACTTC. The rearrangement links TRBV11-3 to TRBJ2-5; 7 bases align to TRBD2. Germline V gene data show CDR1 as SGHNT and CDR2 as YENEEA. V shed 4 bases and J 0 bases; nucleotides not matched to a gene: 2. This CDR3 has 14 amino acids.

V usage is TRBV27 and J usage is TRBJ1-2; TRBD1 aligns across 8 bases. This CDR3 contains 14 residues. Looked up from germline, CDR1 is MNHEY and CDR2 is SMNVEV (reference sequence). The junction had 2 bases not matched to a gene; V was cut back by 0 bases and J by 5 bases. The CDR3 reads CASSLSNRGYGYTF. The CDR3 DNA sequence: TGTGCCAGCAGTTTATCGAACAGGGGGTATGGCTACACCTTC.

This clone was counted once. The V and J genes are TRBV9 and TRBJ2-2; D might be TRBD2 (6 bases). The CDR3 is made up of 17 amino acids. With 0 bases removed from V and 3 bases from J, the gap between germline ends came to 15 bases. Germline-derived CDR1 and CDR2 are SGDLS and YYNGEE. The CDR3, as DNA: TGTGCCAGCAGCGTAGCTCGTGCGGGGCGACACACCGGGGAGCTGTTTTTT. The encoded protein is CASSVARAGRHTGELFF. Based on the CDR3 plus reference TRBV9 and TRBJ2-2, the full variable domain is DSGVTQTPKHLITATGQRVTLRCSPRSGDLSVYWYQQSLDQGLQFLIQYYNGEERAKGNILERFSAQQFPDLHSELNLSSLELGDSALYFCASSVARAGRHTGELFFGEGSRLTVL.

This sequence joins TRBV9 and TRBJ2-7; tentatively, D is TRBD1 (8 bases). Germline CDR1 and CDR2: SGDLS and YYNGEE. Trimming removed 3 bases from V and 5 bases from J, with 18 bases in between. The length of the CDR3 is 15 residues. In DNA, the CDR3 is TGTGCCAGCAGCGAGGGGGGGGACAGGCTCCACGAGCAGTACTTC. Its translation is CASSEGGDRLHEQYF.

The chain combines TRBV2 with TRBJ2-5; a possible D gene is TRBD2 (5 bases). The length of the CDR3 is 15 residues. The germline gives CDR1 SNHLY, CDR2 FYNNEI. The V and J ends lost 1 base and 5 bases respectively, with 14 bases between them. This chain's CDR3 is CASSEEGLARETQYF. The CDR3 bases are TGTGCCAGCAGTGAAGAGGGCCTAGCCCGGGAGACCCAGTACTTC.

The V gene is TRBV30, the J gene TRBJ2-7; 10 positions agree with TRBD2. Trimming took 1 base from V and 1 from J; bases not matched to a gene: 1. CDR1 GTSNPN and CDR2 SVGIG come from the germline V gene (reference sequence). This CDR3 spans 14 amino acids. CDR3 residues: CAWSELAGSYEQYF. CDR3 DNA: TGTGCCTGGAGTGAACTAGCGGGGTCCTACGAGCAGTACTTC.

V gene TRBV27 combines with J gene TRBJ1-1; the D is unclear. V was clipped by 8 bases and J by 8 bases, with 18 bases between them. The CDR3 spans 13 residues. CDR1 MNHEY and CDR2 SMNVEV come from the germline V gene (reference sequence). CDR3 sequence (DNA): TGTGCCAGCGGGAAGACAAGCGGTCTCGAAGCTTTCTTT. Protein product: CASGKTSGLEAFF.

The chain uses TRBV5-1 and TRBJ2-3, with D tentatively TRBD1 or TRBD2 (6 bases each). The CDR3 loop spans 14 amino acids. Germline assignment: CDR1 SGHRS and CDR2 YFSETQ. V lost 4 bases and J lost 3, with 12 bases in between. The CDR3 DNA reads TGCGCCAGCAGCCTGGGGGGCGCGACAGATACGCAGTATTTT. Its protein is CASSLGGATDTQYF.

V usage is TRBV7-9 and J usage is TRBJ2-7; no reliable D call. V was pared by 5 bases and J by 2 bases, with 16 bases between. Per the germline V gene, CDR1 is SEHNR and CDR2 is FQNEAQ (reference sequence). The CDR3 consists of 15 residues. The CDR3 sequence is CASSPPARLTYEQYF. The CDR3 DNA sequence: TGTGCCAGCAGCCCCCCCGCCAGGCTGACCTACGAGCAGTACTTC. Filled out from reference TRBV7-9 and TRBJ2-7, the complete variable domain reads DTGVSQNPRHKITKRGQNVTFRCDPISEHNRLYWYRQTLGQGPEFLTYFQNEAQLEKSRLLSDRFSAERPKGSFSTLEIQRTEQGDSAMYLCASSPPARLTYEQYFGPGTRLTVT.

The V call is TRBV4-3, the J call TRBJ2-3; perhaps TRBD2 as D (6 bases). The V end lost 3 bases, the J end lost 6 bases, and 13 bases lay between the germline ends. The CDR3 runs to 14 residues. Looked up from germline, CDR1 is LGHNA and CDR2 is YSLEER. The CDR3 nucleotides are TGCGCCAGCAGCCAGGGGACTTTAGCGGATACGCAGTATTTT. Amino acids: CASSQGTLADTQYF.

CDR3 protein: CASSVADRLYEQYF. CDR3 DNA sequence: TGTGCCAGCAGCGTAGCCGACAGGCTCTACGAGCAGTACTTC. The chain employs TRBV9 and TRBJ2-7, with a tentative D call TRBD1 (6 bases). Germline loops: CDR1 SGDLS, CDR2 YYNGEE. V shed 0 bases and J shed 3 bases, with 10 bases lying between them. This CDR3 has 14 residues.

V and J are TRBV27 and TRBJ2-7, with D possibly matching TRBD2 (6 bases). Germline lookup yields CDR1 MNHEY and CDR2 SMNVEV (reference sequence). V gave up 5 bases and J gave up 3 bases, with 17 bases separating them. The CDR3 covers 15 residues. CDR3 protein: CASSRDRTEGYEQYF. The CDR3 DNA follows: TGTGCCAGCAGTCGAGATCGGACGGAGGGCTACGAGCAGTACTTC.

CDR3 nucleotide sequence: TGTGCCAGCAGCCGGGGGGGTTATAGCAATCAGCCCCAGCATTTT. Its protein is CASSRGGYSNQPQHF. This chain connects TRBV27 to TRBJ1-5, with D tentatively TRBD1 (5 bases). CDR1 and CDR2 from the germline V gene are MNHEY and SMNVEV (reference sequence). Trimming shortened V by 6 bases and J by 0 bases, and 12 bases separated the two germline ends. CDR3 length equals 15 residues.

The rearrangement joins TRBV30 to TRBJ1-5; D remains ambiguous. The V and J ends lost 0 bases and 0 bases respectively, with 9 bases between them. Germline CDR1 reads GTSNPN; CDR2 reads SVGIG (reference sequence). The CDR3 is 15 residues long. The CDR3 DNA reads as TGTGCCTGGAGTGTACTAGGATATAGCAATCAGCCCCAGCATTTT. Translating gives CAWSVLGYSNQPQHF.

This chain uses TRBV5-1 with TRBJ2-1; 7 bases agree with TRBD1. This CDR3 region has 14 residues. J lost 3 bases, V lost 1 base, and 1 base had no gene match. CDR1 and CDR2 (germline): SGHRS, YFSETQ. CDR3 in amino acids: CASSLRQGYNEQFF. As DNA, the CDR3 is TGCGCCAGCAGCTTGAGACAGGGCTACAATGAGCAGTTCTTC.

The sample holds one count of this clone. The chain joins TRBV27 to TRBJ2-3, with 7 bases matching TRBD2. The CDR3 has 14 residues. With V trimmed by 3 bases and J by 5 bases, 5 bases remained unmatched. CDR1 is MNHEY and CDR2 is SMNVEV in the germline V gene (reference sequence). This CDR3 reads CASSFWTSRDTQYF. The CDR3 DNA follows: TGTGCCAGCAGTTTCTGGACTAGTAGAGATACGCAGTATTTT.

The rearrangement joins TRBV5-1 to TRBJ2-7, with TRBD1 identical over 9 bases. Germline V gene sequence: CDR1 SGHRS, CDR2 YFSETQ. The CDR3 runs 16 residues. V shed 2 bases and J 4 bases; nucleotides not matched to a gene: 10. DNA for the CDR3: TGCGCCAGCAGCTTAGCCGGGACAGGGACGTTTTACGAGCAGTACTTC. This translates into CASSLAGTGTFYEQYF.

The V gene is TRBV4-2, the J gene TRBJ2-3; 9 positions agree with TRBD2. Per germline, CDR1 LGHNA and CDR2 YNFKEQ. The length of the CDR3 is 16 residues. With 1 base clipped from V and 1 base from J, the junction kept 3 bases outside the gene matches. In DNA form, the CDR3 reads TGTGCCAGCAGCCAAGTGGCGGGGGGGGGCACAGATACGCAGTATTTT. This codes for CASSQVAGGGTDTQYF.

V and J are TRBV9 and TRBJ2-1; 7 bases are a match to TRBD1. The CDR3 is 16 amino acids. The J segment lost 4 bases and the V segment lost 4 bases, leaving 11 bases of the junction unmatched. Germline V lookup: CDR1 SGDLS, CDR2 YYNGEE. This chain's CDR3 is CASSTHSRGSYNEQFF. The CDR3, as DNA: TGTGCCAGCAGCACACACTCCAGGGGGAGTTACAATGAGCAGTTCTTC.

J is TRBJ1-1 and V is TRBV15; D might be TRBD1 (5 bases). In germline, CDR1 is LNHNV, CDR2 YYDKDF (reference sequence). Trimming shortened V by 4 bases and J by 4 bases, and 16 bases separated the two germline ends. The CDR3 contains 15 residues. The chain's CDR3 is CATSILGSGATEAFF. CDR3 DNA: TGTGCCACCAGCATCTTAGGGTCTGGGGCCACTGAAGCTTTCTTT.

With regard to this clone: A much larger clone differs by one base, so this may be a read error. The V gene is TRBV6-1, the J gene TRBJ2-5, with 11 bases lining up with TRBD2. Germline V gives CDR1 MNHNS, CDR2 SASEGT. CDR3 size: 15 residues. After removal of 2 bases from V and 2 bases from J, the junction contained 1 base not matched to a gene. CDR3 nucleotides: TGTGCCAGCAGTGAAATAGCGGGGGGGCAAGAGACCCAGTACTTC. Protein sequence: CASSEIAGGQETQYF.

The chain carries TRBV30 and TRBJ1-1; 7 bases match TRBD1. CDR3 length equals 12 residues. Losses at the gene ends were 5 bases for V and 11 bases for J; bases not matched to a gene: 11. Germline V lookup: CDR1 GTSNPN, CDR2 SVGIG (reference sequence). The CDR3 sequence: CAWLPRTGGAFF. The DNA of the CDR3 is TGTGCCTGGCTGCCCAGGACAGGAGGGGCTTTCTTT.

The rearrangement links TRBV5-1 to TRBJ2-5, with 8 bases fitting TRBD2. The CDR3 extends over 15 amino acids. V lost 5 bases and J lost 5; bases outside the gene matches: 11. CDR1 is SGHRS, CDR2 YFSETQ, per germline. The CDR3 sequence: CASSLGGAGVETQYF. In DNA, the CDR3 is TGCGCCAGCAGTCTGGGGGGAGCGGGGGTTGAGACCCAGTACTTC.

The chain uses TRBV6-4 and TRBJ2-4; 8 positions match TRBD2. Germline V gene sequence: CDR1 MRHNA, CDR2 SNTAGT. The CDR3 spans 14 residues. Losses at the gene ends were 6 bases for V and 8 bases for J; bases not matched to a gene: 9. The CDR3 DNA reads as TGTGCCAGCAGCCTCGGGGGGGCTTCGGACATTCAGTACTTC. As protein: CASSLGGASDIQYF.

The rearrangement links TRBV5-1 to TRBJ1-1; the match to TRBD1 covers 9 bases. The CDR3 has 15 amino acids. V was pared by 4 bases and J by 7 bases, with 11 bases of the junction left unmatched. Per germline, CDR1 SGHRS and CDR2 YFSETQ. CDR3 in amino acids: CASSHSPGQGREAFF. The CDR3 DNA reads as TGCGCCAGCAGCCACTCTCCGGGACAGGGACGTGAAGCTTTCTTT. The full variable domain, its missing parts supplied by reference TRBV5-1 and TRBJ1-1, is KAGVTQTPRYLIKTRGQQVTLSCSPISGHRSVSWYQQTPGQGLQFLFEYFSETQRNKGNFPGRFSGRQFSNSRSEMNVSTLELGDSALYLCASSHSPGQGREAFFGQGTRLTVV.

The chain employs TRBV28 and TRBJ1-5; D is unclear. With 6 bases removed from V and 7 bases from J, the gap between germline ends came to 13 bases. This CDR3 spans 13 amino acids. Germline V gene sequence: CDR1 MDHEN, CDR2 SYDVKM. As DNA, the CDR3 is TGTGCCAGCAGCTCCATAGGGAGACAGCCCCAGCATTTT. Residues: CASSSIGRQPQHF. Supplemented by reference TRBV28 and TRBJ1-5, the full variable domain reads DVKVTQSSRYLVKRTGEKVFLECVQDMDHENMFWYRQDPGLGLRLIYFSYDVKMKEKGDIPEGYSVSREKKERFSLILESASTNQTSMYLCASSSIGRQPQHFGDGTRLSIL.

The genes are TRBV19 and TRBJ1-2; TRBD1 agrees at 8 bases. This CDR3 spans 16 amino acids. Germline lookup yields CDR1 LNHDA and CDR2 SQIVND (reference sequence). Trimming took 2 bases from V and 4 from J; bases not matched to a gene: 9. The CDR3 loop is CASSILQGDHTYGYTF. CDR3 DNA sequence: TGTGCCAGTAGTATACTACAGGGGGACCACACCTATGGCTACACCTTC.

The sample holds a few counts of this clone. The rearrangement links TRBV10-3 to TRBJ2-2; 12 bases match TRBD2. Germline lookup yields CDR1 ENHRY and CDR2 SYGVKD. The CDR3 is made up of 18 amino acids. Trimming cost V 2 bases and J 5 bases; bases outside gene matches: 9. The CDR3 bases are TGTGCCATCAGTGAGAATTTGTGGCTAGCGGGGGGGACCGGGGAGCTGTTTTTT. Translating it yields CAISENLWLAGGTGELFF.

V gene TRBV18 combines with J gene TRBJ2-2; the match to TRBD2 covers 12 bases. The CDR3 loop spans 18 amino acids. The germline V gene has CDR1 KGHSH and CDR2 LQKENI. Trimming removed 2 bases from V and 2 bases from J; junction bases left unmatched: 6. This CDR3 reads CASSPSLGLAGNTGELFF. The CDR3 DNA sequence: TGTGCCAGCTCACCATCCCTCGGACTAGCGGGAAACACCGGGGAGCTGTTTTTT. Full variable domain (rest looked up from reference TRBV18 and TRBJ2-2): NAGVMQNPRHLVRRRGQEARLRCSPMKGHSHVYWYRQLPEEGLKFMVYLQKENIIDESGMPKERFSAEFPKEGPSILRIQQVVRGDSAAYFCASSPSLGLAGNTGELFFGEGSRLTVL.

This clone was detected only once. The rearrangement links TRBV7-8 to TRBJ2-7; tentative D call: TRBD1 (5 bases). CDR1 SGHVS and CDR2 FQNEAQ come from the germline V gene. This CDR3 is built from 14 residues. Trimming shortened V by 5 bases and J by 0 bases, and 11 bases separated the two germline ends. For the CDR3, the DNA is TGTGCCAGCAGCCCCGACAGCGTCTCCTACGAGCAGTACTTC. Encoded protein: CASSPDSVSYEQYF. The full variable domain, rest sourced from reference TRBV7-8 and TRBJ2-7, is GAGVSQSPRYKVAKRGQDVALRCDPISGHVSLFWYQQALGQGPEFLTYFQNEAQLDKSGLPSDRFFAERPEGSVSTLKIQRTQQEDSAVYLCASSPDSVSYEQYFGPGTRLTVT.